This passage covers 20 T cell receptor beta chains from one sample sequenced in a study of blood T cells in healthy people across ages. A second PCR, run for about 7 to 11 cycles, used a sample-barcoded 5' primer plus a J-beta primer mix. TCRdb reanalysed the 5' RACE reads using MiXCR and keeps one entry per CDR3 protein. The data show 1.5 million to 2 million distinct CDR3 sequences, 49% seen once. The material sequenced was blood. These TCRs come from a woman between 40 and 50 years old in good health.

The J gene is TRBJ2-5, the V gene TRBV18; D possibly corresponds to TRBD1 (5 bases). The germline V and J ends were trimmed by 6 bases and 5 bases, with 19 bases remaining between them. CDR3 length: 15 amino acids. Per germline, CDR1 KGHSH and CDR2 LQKENI. The CDR3 bases are TGTGCCAGCTCCATCCAGGACATGGAACGGGAGACCCAGTACTTC. The encoded protein is CASSIQDMERETQYF.

The chain recombines TRBV2 with TRBJ1-6; TRBD1 matches 7 bases. The J segment lost 10 bases and the V segment lost 7 bases, leaving 7 bases of the junction unmatched. Per germline, CDR1 SNHLY and CDR2 FYNNEI. This CDR3 contains 13 residues. CDR3 coding DNA: TGTGCCAGCAAAGGGGACAGTTCCTCACCCCTCCACTTT. Residues: CASKGDSSSPLHF.

Remarks on this clonotype: Compared with germline, one end of the junction differs, possibly owing to a read error. This chain uses TRBV11-3 with TRBJ2-7; D possibly matches TRBD1 or TRBD2 (5 bases each). The germline V gene encodes CDR1 SGHNT and CDR2 YENEEA. The CDR3 spans 17 residues. In DNA, the CDR3 is TGTGCCAGAAGCTTATCGGGGCCATGGTGTCGGGGCTACGAGCAGTACTTC. Its protein product is CARSLSGPWCRGYEQYF. Full variable domain (missing parts from reference TRBV11-3 and TRBJ2-7): EAGVVQSPRYKIIEKKQPVAFWCNPISGHNTLYWYLQNLGQGPELLIRYENEEAVDDSQLPKDRFSAERLKGVDSTLKIQPAELGDSAVYLCARSLSGPWCRGYEQYFGPGTRLTVT.

This clonotype was observed a handful of times. The rearrangement uses TRBV10-1 and TRBJ2-5, with D maybe TRBD1 (5 bases). Trimming removed 11 bases from V and 3 bases from J, with 13 bases in between. The CDR3 has 12 amino acids. Germline-derived CDR1 and CDR2 are WNHNN and SYGVQD (reference sequence). CDR3 in DNA: TGCGCCTCCGGCAGGGAAAAAGAGACCCAGTACTTC. Amino acid sequence: CASGREKETQYF.

The chain is built from TRBV7-2 and TRBJ2-2; D is ambiguous. The CDR3 is 17 residues long. Germline CDR1 SGHTA, CDR2 FQGNSA. V shed 3 bases and J shed 5 bases, with 19 bases lying between them. CDR3 coding DNA: TGTGCCAGCAGCTTGAGGTCGTCAACATTTTATACCGGGGAGCTGTTTTTT. Its protein product is CASSLRSSTFYTGELFF.

V gene TRBV20-1 combines with J gene TRBJ1-6; D is possibly TRBD1 (6 bases). Germline loops: CDR1 DFQATT, CDR2 SNEGSKA (reference sequence). This CDR3 has 16 amino acids. Trimming took 2 bases from V and 0 from J, leaving 11 bases between them. The CDR3 DNA reads TGCAGTGCTAGACAGGGGCTTAGCTCCTATAATTCACCCCTCCACTTT. Residues: CSARQGLSSYNSPLHF.

CDR3 in DNA: TGTGCCAGCAGCATAGGGGGGCACAATGAGCAGTTCTTC. Its translation: CASSIGGHNEQFF. This chain links TRBV11-3 with TRBJ2-1; D may correspond to TRBD1 or TRBD2 (6 bases each). V was cut by 5 bases and J by 5 bases, with 10 bases left in between. The CDR3 contains 13 residues. The germline V gene encodes CDR1 SGHNT and CDR2 YENEEA.

This rearrangement joins TRBV20-1 to TRBJ2-7; D may be TRBD2 (6 bases). V dropped 6 bases and J dropped 4 bases, with 16 bases sitting between them. From germline, CDR1 is DFQATT and CDR2 SNEGSKA (reference sequence). The CDR3 covers 13 residues. This CDR3 reads CSAEVRREYEQYF. The CDR3 nucleotides are TGCAGTGCAGAGGTGCGGCGGGAATACGAGCAGTACTTC.

This rearrangement joins TRBV5-1 to TRBJ2-1, with TRBD1 as a possible D gene (5 bases). V dropped 6 bases and J dropped 2 bases, with 15 bases sitting between them. In germline, CDR1 is SGHRS, CDR2 YFSETQ. The CDR3 has 15 amino acids. The CDR3 bases are TGCGCCAGCACCTCTGGACATAGCACCTACAATGAGCAGTTCTTC. This sequence encodes CASTSGHSTYNEQFF.

This clonotype has a handful of counts. The rearrangement links TRBV12-3 or TRBV12-4 to TRBJ1-3; D is unresolved. The CDR3 sequence is 12 residues long. With 6 bases removed from V and 7 bases from J, the gap between germline ends came to 10 bases. This CDR3 reads CASRRLGNTIYF. CDR3 DNA sequence: TGTGCCAGCAGACGCCTAGGGAACACCATATATTTT.

CDR3 bases: TGTGCCTCCAACCGGGACAAGAACACTGAAGCTTTCTTT. Translated: CASNRDKNTEAFF. The rearrangement joins TRBV6-1 to TRBJ1-1, with a weak D call TRBD1 (6 bases). There are 13 residues in the CDR3. Per the germline V gene, CDR1 is MNHNS and CDR2 is SASEGT. V shed 11 bases and J shed 1 base, with 14 bases lying between them.

This chain joins TRBV15 and TRBJ1-2, with D hard to call. V lost 0 bases and J lost 3, with 14 bases in between. Germline-derived CDR1 and CDR2 are LNHNV and YYDKDF (reference sequence). The CDR3 contains 16 residues. The CDR3 here is CATSRDSRRRDYGYTF. CDR3 in DNA: TGTGCCACCAGCAGAGACTCGAGAAGGAGGGACTATGGCTACACCTTC.

The V call is TRBV20-1, the J call TRBJ1-5; unclear D gene. Trimming took off 3 bases at V and 6 bases at J, with 6 bases between the two ends. The germline gives CDR1 DFQATT, CDR2 SNEGSKA (reference sequence). This CDR3 is built from 11 residues. CDR3 sequence (DNA): TGCAGTGCTAGCACGGGTCAGCCCCAGCATTTT. This encodes CSASTGQPQHF.

This rearrangement joins TRBV5-1 to TRBJ1-4; a possible D gene is TRBD1 (6 bases). The germline V gene has CDR1 SGHRS and CDR2 YFSETQ. The CDR3 sequence is 18 residues long. The ends were cut back, 4 bases at V and 0 bases at J, with 19 bases in the middle. The CDR3 sequence: CASSLAQRQATTNEKLFF. Here the CDR3 DNA reads TGCGCCAGCAGCCTCGCCCAAAGACAGGCCACAACTAATGAAAAACTGTTTTTT. Variable domain in full (rest from reference TRBV5-1 and TRBJ1-4): KAGVTQTPRYLIKTRGQQVTLSCSPISGHRSVSWYQQTPGQGLQFLFEYFSETQRNKGNFPGRFSGRQFSNSRSEMNVSTLELGDSALYLCASSLAQRQATTNEKLFFGSGTQLSVL.

The rearrangement joins TRBV18 to TRBJ1-2; 8 bases map to TRBD1. Per the germline V gene, CDR1 is KGHSH and CDR2 is LQKENI. The CDR3 consists of 15 residues. The V and J ends lost 4 bases and 0 bases, in that order; junction bases with no gene match: 4. The CDR3 bases are TGTGCCAGCTCACTGGGACAGGCCGCTAACTATGGCTACACCTTC. Translated, it gives CASSLGQAANYGYTF.

The genes are TRBV7-9 and TRBJ2-5; D perhaps matches TRBD1 (6 bases). Deletions cut 5 bases from V and 0 bases from J, with 16 bases between. The CDR3 totals 16 residues. Looked up from germline, CDR1 is SEHNR and CDR2 is FQNEAQ (reference sequence). CDR3 in amino acids: CASSLPGQKNQETQYF. The CDR3 DNA reads as TGTGCCAGCAGCCTACCCGGACAGAAGAACCAAGAGACCCAGTACTTC.

This clonotype appeared many times. Relative to the germline gene, one junction end is altered; a read error may explain this. The rearrangement links TRBV4-3 to TRBJ1-5, with 8 positions matching TRBD1. Germline lookup yields CDR1 LGHNA and CDR2 YSLEER. This CDR3 spans 13 amino acids. Written as DNA, the CDR3 is TGTGCCAGCAGTCAGGGGGCCAATCAGCCCCAGCATTTT. This codes for CASSQGANQPQHF.

The chain recombines TRBV19 with TRBJ2-1; 8 nucleotides line up with TRBD1. The CDR3 runs 15 residues. CDR1 and CDR2 from the germline V gene are LNHDA and SQIVND (reference sequence). The V gene end was trimmed by 3 bases and the J gene end by 4 bases; junction bases not matched to a gene: 5. Here the CDR3 DNA reads TGTGCCAGTAGTATCGGCAGGGGGCTTTACAATGAGCAGTTCTTC. Amino acid sequence: CASSIGRGLYNEQFF.

Of note for this clonotype: The junction differs from germline at one of its ends, possibly a read error. The V call is TRBV4-1, the J call TRBJ2-3; no clear D gene. Germline V gives CDR1 MGHRA, CDR2 YSYEKL. The CDR3 length is 12 residues. The chain's CDR3 is CASSLQTDTQYF. The CDR3 DNA sequence: TGTGCCAGCAGCTTACAAACAGATACGCAGTATTTT.

J is TRBJ1-2 and V is TRBV29-1; D gene unclear. This CDR3 region has 13 residues. In germline, CDR1 is SQVTM, CDR2 ANQGSEA. Trimming shortened V by 6 bases and J by 4 bases, and 15 bases separated the two germline ends. Here the CDR3 reads CSVDTGSSYGYTF. CDR3 DNA: TGCAGCGTCGATACCGGGAGTAGCTATGGCTACACCTTC.